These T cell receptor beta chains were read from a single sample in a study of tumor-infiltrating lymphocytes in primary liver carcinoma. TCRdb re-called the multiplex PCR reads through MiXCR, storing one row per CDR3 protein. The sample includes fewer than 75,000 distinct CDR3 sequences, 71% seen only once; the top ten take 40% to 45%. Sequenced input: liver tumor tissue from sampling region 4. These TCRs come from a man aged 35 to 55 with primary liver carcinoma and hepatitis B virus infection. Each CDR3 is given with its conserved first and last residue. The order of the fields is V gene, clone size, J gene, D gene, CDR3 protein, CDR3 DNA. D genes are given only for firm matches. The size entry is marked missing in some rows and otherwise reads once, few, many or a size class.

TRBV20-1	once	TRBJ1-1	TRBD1	CSARGGQGDTSEAFF	TGCAGTGCTAGAGGGGGACAGGGGGATACAAGTGAAGCTTTCTTT
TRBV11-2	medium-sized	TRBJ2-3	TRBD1	CASSLGPGQANTISTDTQYF	TGTGCCAGCAGCTTAGGGCCGGGACAGGCAAACACTATTAGCACAGATACGCAGTATTTT
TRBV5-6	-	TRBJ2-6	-	CASSSVGVLTF	TGTGCCAGCAGCTCCGTGGGCGTCCTGACTTTC
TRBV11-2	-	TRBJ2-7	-	CASSLLGQNYEQYF	TGTGCCAGCAGCTTATTAGGGCAAAACTACGAGCAGTACTTC
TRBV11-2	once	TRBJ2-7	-	CASSFMTNPDYKQYF	TGTGCCAGCAGCTTCATGACAAATCCGGACTACAAACAGTACTTC
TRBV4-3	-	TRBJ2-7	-	CASSREPGYEQYF	TGCGCCAGCAGCCGGGAGCCAGGGTACGAACAGTACTTC
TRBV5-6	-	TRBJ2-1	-	CASTGGPNNGHFF	TGTGCCAGCACCGGAGGACCGAACAATGGGCACTTCTTC
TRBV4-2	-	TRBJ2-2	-	CANSQRPKGTPGELFF	TGCGCCAACAGCCAACGTCCGAAGGGGACCCCCGGGGAGCTGTTTTTT
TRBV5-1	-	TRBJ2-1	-	CASSYTGLKWNEQFF	TGCGCCAGCAGTTATACCGGGCTAAAGTGGAATGAGCAGTTCTTC
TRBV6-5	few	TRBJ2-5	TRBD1	CASSFGQGRETQYF	TGTGCCAGCAGTTTCGGACAGGGGCGAGAGACCCAGTACTTC
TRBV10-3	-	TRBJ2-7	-	CAISKIRLRTCEQYF	TGTGCCATCAGTAAGATCAGGTTAAGGACTTGCGAGCAGTACTTC
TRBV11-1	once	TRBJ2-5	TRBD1	CASSGQAEMETQYF	TGTGCTAGCAGTGGACAGGCGGAGATGGAGACCCAGTACTTC
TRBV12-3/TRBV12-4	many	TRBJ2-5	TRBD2	CASTEGLAGGETQYF	TGTGCCAGCACCGAAGGACTAGCGGGTGGAGAGACCCAGTACTTC
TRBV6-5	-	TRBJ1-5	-	CANSYGRNQPHHF	TGTGCCAACAGTTACGGGAGGAATCAGCCCCATCATTTT
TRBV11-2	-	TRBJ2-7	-	CARSPSCLAEYEQYF	TGTGCCAGAAGCCCGTCGTGCCTAGCAGAGTACGAGCAATACTTC
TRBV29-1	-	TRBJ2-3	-	CSVEANSGTDTQYF	TGCAGCGTTGAAGCTAATTCCGGCACAGATACGCAGTATTTT
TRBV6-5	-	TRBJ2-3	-	CPSSPDSSSTDTLYF	TGTCCCAGCAGCCCGGACAGCTCTAGCACAGATACGCTGTATTTT
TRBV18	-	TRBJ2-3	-	CASSPLQGTDTQYF	TGTGCCAGCTCACCACTTCAGGGAACAGATACGCAGTATTTT
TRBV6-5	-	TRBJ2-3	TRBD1	CASSYFHPGTGTQYF	TGTGCCAGCAGTTACTTTCATCCAGGGACAGGTACGCAGTATTTT
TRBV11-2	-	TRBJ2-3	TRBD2	CPSSLGITSGTSADTQYF	TGTCCCAGCAGCTTAGGGATTACTAGCGGGACTAGCGCAGATACGCAGTATTTT
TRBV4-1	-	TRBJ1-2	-	CASSQGEMNYGYAF	TGCGCCAGCAGCCAAGGGGAAATGAACTATGGCTACGCCTTC
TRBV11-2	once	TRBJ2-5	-	CDSSQTPGVGKETHYF	TGTGACAGCAGCCAAACTCCTGGCGTGGGGAAAGAGACCCATTATTTC
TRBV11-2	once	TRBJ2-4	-	CASSQGGVGNIQYF	TGCGCCAGCAGCCAAGGGGGTGTGGGGAACATTCAGTACTTC
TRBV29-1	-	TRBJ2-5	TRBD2	CSVRTSESWTETQYF	TGCAGCGTTCGGACTAGCGAGAGTTGGACAGAGACCCAGTACTTC
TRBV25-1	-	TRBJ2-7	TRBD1	CASSDRQGITYDQYF	TGTGCAAGCAGTGATCGACAGGGGATCACCTACGATCAGTACTTC
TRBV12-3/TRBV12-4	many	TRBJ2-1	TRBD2	CASSLQAGGPHEQFF	TGTGCCAGCAGTTTACAAGCGGGAGGGCCCCATGAGCAGTTCTTC
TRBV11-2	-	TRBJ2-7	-	CVSSLEIAPKPYEQYF	TGTGTCAGCAGCTTAGAGATTGCACCAAAACCCTATGAGCAGTACTTC
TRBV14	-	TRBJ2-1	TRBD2	CAKSAVAGWVDNEQFF	TGTGCAAAGAGTGCCGTAGCGGGATGGGTAGACAATGAGCAGTTCTTC
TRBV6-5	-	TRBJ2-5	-	CDSSYSEGKWTQYF	TGTGACAGCAGTTACTCGGAGGGGAAATGGACCCAGTACTTC
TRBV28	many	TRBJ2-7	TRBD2	CASSSFGTKSGRLTYEQYF	TGTGCCAGCAGTTCATTCGGTACGAAGAGCGGGAGGCTCACCTACGAGCAGTACTTC